The 15 T cell receptor beta chains given below trace back to one sample, sequenced in a study of blood T cell repertoires in COVID-19. Some clones are missing from TCRdb's copy, which holds only in-frame ones; the method was immunoSEQ multiplex PCR. The table has fewer than 200,000 clones, around 90% seen once. What was sequenced was peripheral blood. These TCRs come from an elderly woman with COVID-19, enrolled during active disease.

The table lists this clone with a count of one. J is TRBJ2-2 and V is TRBV7-8; D is perhaps TRBD2 (5 bases). Trimming took off 6 bases at V and 5 bases at J, with 10 bases between the two ends. Germline CDR1 is SGHVS and CDR2 is FQNEAQ. The CDR3 is made up of 13 amino acids. The CDR3 region is CASRRTSTGELFF. In nucleotides, the CDR3 is TGTGCCAGCAGACGGACTTCTACCGGGGAGCTGTTTTTT.

The V call is TRBV5-6, the J call TRBJ1-4; D gene ambiguous. The CDR3 contains 14 residues. CDR1 SGHDT and CDR2 YYEEEE come from the germline V gene. Trimming took off 5 bases at V and 4 bases at J, with 12 bases between the two ends. Here the CDR3 reads CASRLAGNNEKLFF. As DNA, the CDR3 is TGTGCCAGCAGGCTTGCGGGGAATAATGAAAAACTGTTTTTT.

The chain employs TRBV5-4 and TRBJ1-4, with 9 bases aligning to TRBD1. V trimming: 4 bases; J trimming: 3 bases; junction bases outside the gene matches: 10. The CDR3 runs to 17 residues. Germline V gives CDR1 SGHNT, CDR2 YYREEE (reference sequence). CDR3 amino acids: CASSVQSGQGSNEKLFF. The CDR3 nucleotides are TGTGCCAGCAGCGTACAAAGCGGACAGGGGTCTAATGAAAAACTGTTTTTT.

The chain combines TRBV9 with TRBJ2-7; TRBD1 matches 7 bases. V shed 1 base and J 0 bases; nucleotides not matched to a gene: 4. In germline, CDR1 is SGDLS, CDR2 YYNGEE. The CDR3 totals 15 residues. CDR3 nucleotide sequence: TGTGCCAGCAGCGTAACAGGGGACAGCTCCTACGAGCAGTACTTC. This codes for CASSVTGDSSYEQYF.

The genes are TRBV5-1 and TRBJ1-1; D is uncertain. This CDR3 comprises 14 residues. V was shortened by 4 bases and J by 0 bases, with 10 bases between the two germline ends. Germline V gene data show CDR1 as SGHRS and CDR2 as YFSETQ. The CDR3 sequence is CASSKEDLNTEAFF. As DNA, the CDR3 is TGCGCCAGCAGCAAGGAGGATTTGAACACTGAAGCTTTCTTT.

V and J are TRBV6-2 or TRBV6-3 and TRBJ1-5; tentatively, D is TRBD1 (5 bases). The CDR3 extends over 16 amino acids. V shed 6 bases and J shed 3 bases, with 18 bases lying between them. Germline V CDR1 and CDR2: MNHEY, SVGEGT. This CDR3 is CASSPPRQGSNQPQHF. Here the CDR3 DNA reads TGTGCCAGCAGCCCCCCCCGGCAGGGTTCCAATCAGCCCCAGCATTTT.

J is TRBJ1-2 and V is TRBV4-3; D is undetermined. There are 15 residues in the CDR3. V was cut by 3 bases and J by 3 bases, with 14 bases left in between. The germline V gene encodes CDR1 LGHNA and CDR2 YSLEER. The CDR3 reads CASSHGLGIDYGYTF. The DNA for the CDR3 is TGCGCCAGCAGCCACGGACTGGGAATAGACTATGGCTACACCTTC.

The rearrangement uses TRBV28 and TRBJ2-1; 9 nucleotides line up with TRBD1. There are 14 residues in the CDR3. CDR1 is MDHEN and CDR2 is SYDVKM in the germline V gene. V dropped 8 bases and J dropped 7; count of bases not matched to a gene: 9. The CDR3 loop reads CASSLGTGINEQFF. Written as DNA, the CDR3 is TGTGCCAGCTCTTTGGGGACAGGGATTAATGAGCAGTTCTTC.

The CDR3 coding sequence is TGTGCCAGTAGTATTGGACAGGGAGTAAACTATGGCTACACCTTC. Its translation: CASSIGQGVNYGYTF. The rearrangement joins TRBV19 to TRBJ1-2; TRBD1 agrees at 8 bases. The CDR3 is made up of 15 amino acids. Germline V gene data show CDR1 as LNHDA and CDR2 as SQIVND (reference sequence). V lost 3 bases and J lost 2; bases outside the gene matches: 5.

The rearrangement joins TRBV11-1 to TRBJ1-1; TRBD1 matches 7 bases. The CDR3 length is 14 residues. Germline-derived CDR1 and CDR2 are SGHAT and FQDESV (reference sequence). With V trimmed by 5 bases and J by 4 bases, 7 bases remained unmatched. CDR3 bases: TGTGCCAGCAGCCCGGCAGGGGGGAGCACTGAAGCTTTCTTT. It is translated as CASSPAGGSTEAFF.

The chain employs TRBV6-5 and TRBJ2-3; TRBD2 is a possible D gene (6 bases). This CDR3 has 16 residues. The V end was cut by 0 bases, the J end by 3 bases, with 13 bases between. CDR1 is MNHEY and CDR2 is SVGAGI in the germline V gene. The CDR3 is CASSYSSGLFTDTQYF. Written as DNA, the CDR3 is TGTGCCAGCAGTTACTCTAGCGGACTCTTTACAGATACGCAGTATTTT.

The rearrangement joins TRBV2 to TRBJ2-2; D is uncertain. The germline V and J ends were trimmed by 4 bases and 0 bases, with 9 bases remaining between them. CDR3 length: 15 residues. CDR1 and CDR2 (germline): SNHLY, FYNNEI. The CDR3 region has the DNA TGTGCCAGCAGTGTATCGGGTCCGAACACCGGGGAGCTGTTTTTT. Amino acid sequence: CASSVSGPNTGELFF.

The rearrangement joins TRBV5-4 to TRBJ2-3; 8 bases line up with TRBD2. V gave up 3 bases and J gave up 1 base; unmatched junction bases: 4. Germline assignment: CDR1 SGHNT and CDR2 YYREEE (reference sequence). This CDR3 is 15 amino acids long. The CDR3 DNA follows: TGTGCCAGCAGCTCCACTAGCGGACGCACAGATACGCAGTATTTT. It specifies CASSSTSGRTDTQYF.

The sample holds a few counts of this clone. The rearrangement joins TRBV28 to TRBJ1-2; D gene unclear. Trimming removed 5 bases from V and 4 bases from J, with 17 bases in between. CDR3 length equals 15 residues. Germline values: CDR1 MDHEN, CDR2 SYDVKM. CDR3 coding DNA: TGTGCCAGCAGTACCGTCCGGGAGGTGGGCTATGGCTACACCTTC. Its protein product is CASSTVREVGYGYTF.

The chain couples TRBV5-1 to TRBJ1-4; TRBD1 aligns across 7 bases. The CDR3 contains 16 residues. After removal of 0 bases from V and 0 bases from J, the junction contained 2 bases not matched to a gene. Germline V lookup: CDR1 SGHRS, CDR2 YFSETQ. As DNA, the CDR3 is TGCGCCAGCAGCTTGGGGGACAGTGCAACTAATGAAAAACTGTTTTTT. This encodes CASSLGDSATNEKLFF.